These T cell receptor beta chains were read from a single sample in a study of cytomegalovirus exposure and HLA in healthy donors. Sequencing used immunoSEQ multiplex PCR; TCRdb keeps in-frame clones, though not all of them. The profile shows under 200,000 clones, roughly 74% of them singletons. Sequenced sample: PBMCs. These receptors were taken from a male donor in good health and CMV-seronegative. The CDR3 runs from the conserved cysteine through the conserved F or W. Each record gives: V gene, D gene, clone size, J gene, CDR3 protein, CDR3 DNA. The D gene is left open where the match is weak. Size values are once, few and many counts, or a class for expanded clones, and some rows have none.

>TRBV5-1|NA|once|TRBJ2-7
CASSATGPAYEQYF
TGCGCCAGCAGCGCTACAGGGCCCGCCTACGAGCAGTACTTC
>TRBV19|NA|NA|TRBJ2-5
CASSMGLLKTQYF
TGTGCCAGTAGTATGGGACTGCTGAAGACCCAGTACTTC
>TRBV7-9|NA|NA|TRBJ1-1
CSSSLRRPGSQGNTEAFF
TGTTCCAGCAGCTTACGTCGACCCGGGTCACAAGGGAACACTGAAGCTTTCTTT
>TRBV2|TRBD1|NA|TRBJ1-3
CASSTDRGVGTIYF
TGTGCCAGCAGCACCGACAGGGGCGTAGGCACCATATATTTT
>TRBV25-1|NA|few|TRBJ1-2
CASRAGGANYGYTF
TGTGCCAGCAGGGCCGGAGGAGCTAACTATGGCTACACCTTC
>TRBV6-1|TRBD1|once|TRBJ2-7
CASSVETGYYEQYF
TGTGCCAGCAGTGTCGAGACAGGGTACTACGAGCAGTACTTC
>TRBV27|NA|NA|TRBJ2-7
CASSSTGFDEQYF
TGTGCCAGCAGTTCCACAGGGTTCGACGAGCAGTACTTC
>TRBV18|TRBD1|NA|TRBJ2-2
CASSLRGTGQTLSNTGELFF
TGTGCCAGCTCCCTAAGGGGGACAGGCCAGACACTATCGAACACCGGGGAGCTGTTTTTT
>TRBV6-6|TRBD2|NA|TRBJ2-1
CASGRLAGGEQFF
TGTGCCAGCGGTCGACTAGCGGGAGGTGAGCAGTTCTTC
>TRBV19|TRBD2|NA|TRBJ2-1
CASRSGGTNRDEQFF
TGTGCCAGTAGGAGCGGGGGGACGAATAGGGATGAGCAGTTCTTC